One and the same sample provided the 12 T cell receptor beta chains below, sequenced in a study of blood T cells in healthy people across ages. For the second PCR, which ran for 7 to 11 cycles, a sample-barcoded 5' primer and a J-beta primer mix were used. TCRdb recomputed calls from the 5' RACE reads with MiXCR, one row per CDR3 protein. The sample lists around 1,500,000 distinct CDR3 sequences, around 42% occurring once. Sample: blood. The receptors were gathered from a woman aged 18 to 35 in good health.

This clonotype was seen ten or more times. This rearrangement joins TRBV29-1 to TRBJ2-7, with D unresolved. The germline V gene has CDR1 SQVTM and CDR2 ANQGSEA. Trimming took 5 bases from V and 5 from J, leaving 7 bases between them. The CDR3 covers 10 residues. This CDR3 reads CSVTQDEQYF. CDR3 nucleotide sequence: TGCAGCGTTACTCAGGACGAGCAGTACTTC.

This clonotype was recorded a few times. The gene calls are TRBV10-3 and TRBJ2-3, with no clear D. This CDR3 has 15 residues. Germline V lookup: CDR1 ENHRY, CDR2 SYGVKD. Trimming shortened V by 7 bases and J by 3 bases, and 17 bases separated the two germline ends. This chain's CDR3 is CAITSDLGLTDTQYF. CDR3 DNA sequence: TGTGCCATCACTTCGGATCTAGGCCTGACAGATACGCAGTATTTT.

This clonotype was seen a single time. This sequence joins TRBV6-1 and TRBJ2-5; TRBD1 matches 9 bases. The J segment lost 2 bases and the V segment lost 8 bases, leaving 6 bases of the junction unmatched. The CDR3 is made up of 14 amino acids. CDR1 and CDR2 (germline): MNHNS, SASEGT. Here the CDR3 DNA reads TGTGCCAGCTGCTCCGGGACAGGGCAAGAGACCCAGTACTTC. Residues: CASCSGTGQETQYF.

This chain joins TRBV10-3 and TRBJ1-1, with D unresolved. V shed 3 bases and J shed 1 base, with 9 bases lying between them. Germline V gives CDR1 ENHRY, CDR2 SYGVKD. The CDR3 loop spans 14 amino acids. The CDR3 DNA reads TGTGCCATCAGTGAAAGGGAGGAGAACACTGAAGCTTTCTTT. The encoded protein is CAISEREENTEAFF.

This clonotype was recorded a few times. The chain couples TRBV6-6 to TRBJ2-3, with 7 bases that match TRBD2. From germline, CDR1 is MNHNY and CDR2 SVGAGI (reference sequence). The CDR3 extends over 16 amino acids. V trimming: 0 bases; J trimming: 5 bases; junction bases outside the gene matches: 8. In DNA, the CDR3 is TGTGCCAGCAGTTACTCGCCTACGGGGGGACTAGATACGCAGTATTTT. It yields the protein CASSYSPTGGLDTQYF.

As to this clonotype: An end of the junction differs from the germline gene, which may be a read error. V is TRBV5-1 and J is TRBJ2-7; 8 nucleotides line up with TRBD1. The CDR3 spans 14 residues. Per germline, CDR1 SGHRS and CDR2 YFSETQ. DNA for the CDR3: TGCGCCAGCGGCTTGGGGACAGGAACCTACGAGCAGTACTTC. Amino acids: CASGLGTGTYEQYF.

This clonotype was detected only a few times. The chain combines TRBV20-1 with TRBJ2-5; D perhaps matches TRBD1 (6 bases). The tail of the sequence fits TRBJ2-7 better, so the J call may be wrong. Germline V gene data show CDR1 as DFQATT and CDR2 as SNEGSKA (reference sequence). The CDR3 loop spans 13 amino acids. The CDR3 reads CSARRSGAYEQYF. The CDR3 DNA reads TGCAGTGCTAGGCGCTCAGGGGCCTACGAGCAGTACTTC.

CDR3 DNA: TGCGCCAGCAGCTTGGAGGCAAGCGGGGGGAGCCATGAGCAGTTCTTC. Amino acids: CASSLEASGGSHEQFF. The chain employs TRBV5-1 and TRBJ2-1, with 9 bases that match TRBD2. The V gene end was trimmed by 0 bases and the J gene end by 8 bases; junction bases not matched to a gene: 9. Germline CDR1 is SGHRS and CDR2 is YFSETQ. This CDR3 has 16 amino acids.

The chain carries TRBV7-2 and TRBJ2-7; TRBD2 agrees at 9 bases. CDR1 is SGHTA, CDR2 FQGNSA, per germline. The CDR3 consists of 16 residues. Losses at the gene ends were 4 bases for V and 7 bases for J; bases not matched to a gene: 14. The CDR3 loop is CASSSAGLAGYNEQYF. CDR3 bases: TGTGCCAGCAGCTCGGCAGGGCTAGCGGGATACAATGAGCAGTACTTC.

V usage is TRBV2 and J usage is TRBJ2-3; 7 nucleotides align to TRBD2. The germline V gene has CDR1 SNHLY and CDR2 FYNNEI. There are 17 residues in the CDR3. V was pared by 6 bases and J by 1 base, with 13 bases of the junction left unmatched. The CDR3 DNA follows: TGTGCCAGCAGACCCCCCTCTCTGCTAGCGGGCACAGATACGCAGTATTTT. It encodes CASRPPSLLAGTDTQYF.

There are many counts of this clonotype. DNA of the CDR3: TGCGCCAGCAGCCCCACGTCCTACAATGAGCAGTTCTTC. The encoded protein is CASSPTSYNEQFF. The V gene is TRBV5-1, the J gene TRBJ2-1; D remains unclear. This CDR3 has 13 amino acids. Germline values: CDR1 SGHRS, CDR2 YFSETQ. V lost 4 bases to trimming and J lost 1 base, with 6 bases between them.

The V gene is TRBV20-1, the J gene TRBJ1-1; tentative D call: TRBD1 (5 bases). Trimming took off 4 bases at V and 0 bases at J, with 12 bases between the two ends. CDR3 length: 14 residues. Germline V gene sequence: CDR1 DFQATT, CDR2 SNEGSKA (reference sequence). The CDR3 reads CSATGDQVNTEAFF. CDR3 sequence (DNA): TGCAGTGCTACCGGGGACCAGGTGAACACTGAAGCTTTCTTT.